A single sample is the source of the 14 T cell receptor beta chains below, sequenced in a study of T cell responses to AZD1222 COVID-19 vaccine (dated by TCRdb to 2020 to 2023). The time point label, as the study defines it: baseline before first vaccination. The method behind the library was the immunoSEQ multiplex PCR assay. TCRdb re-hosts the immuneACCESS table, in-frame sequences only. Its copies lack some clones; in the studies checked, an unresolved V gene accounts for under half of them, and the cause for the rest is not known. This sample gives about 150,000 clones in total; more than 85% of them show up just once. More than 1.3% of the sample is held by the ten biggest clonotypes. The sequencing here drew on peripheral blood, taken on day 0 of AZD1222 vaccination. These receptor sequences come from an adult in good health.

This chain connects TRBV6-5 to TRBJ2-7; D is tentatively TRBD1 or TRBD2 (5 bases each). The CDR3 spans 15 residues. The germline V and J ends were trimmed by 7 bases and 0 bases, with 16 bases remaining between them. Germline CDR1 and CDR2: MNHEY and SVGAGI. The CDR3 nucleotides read TGTGCCAGCAAAGGTCCTGGGGACCGCTCCTACGAGCAGTACTTC. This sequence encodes CASKGPGDRSYEQYF.

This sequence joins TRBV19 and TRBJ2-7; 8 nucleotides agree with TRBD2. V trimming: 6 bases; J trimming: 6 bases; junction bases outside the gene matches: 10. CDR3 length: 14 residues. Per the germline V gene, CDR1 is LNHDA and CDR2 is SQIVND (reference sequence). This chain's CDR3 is CASSGTSRQGEQYF. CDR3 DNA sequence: TGTGCCAGTAGCGGGACTAGTCGTCAAGGCGAGCAGTACTTC. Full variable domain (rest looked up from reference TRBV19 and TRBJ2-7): DGGITQSPKYLFRKEGQNVTLSCEQNLNHDAMYWYRQDPGQGLRLIYYSQIVNDFQKGDIAEGYSVSREKKESFPLTVTSAQKNPTAFYLCASSGTSRQGEQYFGPGTRLTVT.

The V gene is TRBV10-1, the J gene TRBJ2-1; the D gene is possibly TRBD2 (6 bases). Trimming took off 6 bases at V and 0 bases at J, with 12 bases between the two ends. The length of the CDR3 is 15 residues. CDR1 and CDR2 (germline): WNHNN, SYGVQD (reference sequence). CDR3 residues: CASSRDLSSYNEQFF. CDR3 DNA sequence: TGCGCCAGCAGCCGGGACTTAAGCTCCTACAATGAGCAGTTCTTC.

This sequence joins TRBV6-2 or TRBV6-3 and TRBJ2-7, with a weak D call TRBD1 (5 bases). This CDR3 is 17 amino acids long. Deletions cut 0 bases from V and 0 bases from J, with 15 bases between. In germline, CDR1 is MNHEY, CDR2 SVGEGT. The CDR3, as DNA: TGTGCCAGCAGTTACTCAGGAGCAGGGCGAGACTCCTACGAGCAGTACTTC. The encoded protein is CASSYSGAGRDSYEQYF.

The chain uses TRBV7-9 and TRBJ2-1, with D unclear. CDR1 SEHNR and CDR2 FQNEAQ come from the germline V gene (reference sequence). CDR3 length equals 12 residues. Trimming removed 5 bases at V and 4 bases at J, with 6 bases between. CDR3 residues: CASSGTYNEQFF. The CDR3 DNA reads TGTGCCAGCAGCGGAACTTACAATGAGCAGTTCTTC.

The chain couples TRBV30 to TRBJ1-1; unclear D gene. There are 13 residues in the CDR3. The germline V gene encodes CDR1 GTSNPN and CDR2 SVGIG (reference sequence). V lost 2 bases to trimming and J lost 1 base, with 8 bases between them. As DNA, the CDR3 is TGTGCCTGGAGTCAGCAGGCGAACACTGAAGCTTTCTTT. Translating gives CAWSQQANTEAFF.

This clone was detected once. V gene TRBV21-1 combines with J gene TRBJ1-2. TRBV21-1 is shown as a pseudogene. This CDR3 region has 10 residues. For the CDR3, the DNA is TGTGCCAGCAGCAAACATGGCTACACCTTC. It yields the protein CASSKHGYTF.

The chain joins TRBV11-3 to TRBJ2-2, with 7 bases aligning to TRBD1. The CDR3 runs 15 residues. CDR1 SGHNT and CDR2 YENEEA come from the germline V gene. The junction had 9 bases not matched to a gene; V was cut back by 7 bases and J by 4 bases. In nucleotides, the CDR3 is TGTGCCAGCACCACCACAGGGGTTGGCACCGGGGAGCTGTTTTTT. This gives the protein CASTTTGVGTGELFF.

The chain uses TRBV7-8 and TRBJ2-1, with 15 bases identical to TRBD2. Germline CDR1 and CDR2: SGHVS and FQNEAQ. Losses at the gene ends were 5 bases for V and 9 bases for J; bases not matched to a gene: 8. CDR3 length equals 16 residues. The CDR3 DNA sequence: TGTGCCAGCAGCCCGTGGACTAGCGGGAGGGCGGGTGAGCAGTTCTTC. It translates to CASSPWTSGRAGEQFF. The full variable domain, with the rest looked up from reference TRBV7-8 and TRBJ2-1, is GAGVSQSPRYKVAKRGQDVALRCDPISGHVSLFWYQQALGQGPEFLTYFQNEAQLDKSGLPSDRFFAERPEGSVSTLKIQRTQQEDSAVYLCASSPWTSGRAGEQFFGPGTRLTVL.

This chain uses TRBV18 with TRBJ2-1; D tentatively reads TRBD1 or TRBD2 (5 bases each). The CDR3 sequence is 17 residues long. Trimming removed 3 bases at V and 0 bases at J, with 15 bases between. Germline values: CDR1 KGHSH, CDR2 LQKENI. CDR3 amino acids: CASSPRGVSSSYNEQFF. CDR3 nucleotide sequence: TGTGCCAGCTCACCGAGGGGCGTTTCCAGCTCCTACAATGAGCAGTTCTTC.

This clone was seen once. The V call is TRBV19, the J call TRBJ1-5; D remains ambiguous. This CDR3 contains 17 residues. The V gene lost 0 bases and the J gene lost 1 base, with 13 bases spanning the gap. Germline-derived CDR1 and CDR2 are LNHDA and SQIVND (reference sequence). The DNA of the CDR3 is TGTGCCAGTAGTATAGATCTCGTGGGCGCGAGCAATCAGCCCCAGCATTTT. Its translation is CASSIDLVGASNQPQHF.

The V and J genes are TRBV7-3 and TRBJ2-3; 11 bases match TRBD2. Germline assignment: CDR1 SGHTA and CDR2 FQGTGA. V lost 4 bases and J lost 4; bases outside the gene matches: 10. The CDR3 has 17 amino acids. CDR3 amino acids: CASSSISGGALADTQYF. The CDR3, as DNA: TGTGCCAGCAGCTCGATTAGCGGGGGGGCTCTAGCAGATACGCAGTATTTT.

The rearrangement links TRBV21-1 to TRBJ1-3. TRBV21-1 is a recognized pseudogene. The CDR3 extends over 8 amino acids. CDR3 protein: CASHTIYF. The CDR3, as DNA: TGTGCCAGCCACACCATATATTTT.

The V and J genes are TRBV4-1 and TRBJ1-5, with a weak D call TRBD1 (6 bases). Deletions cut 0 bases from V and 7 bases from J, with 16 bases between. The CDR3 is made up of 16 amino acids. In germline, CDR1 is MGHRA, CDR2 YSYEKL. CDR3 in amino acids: CASSQDGGGPRQPQHF. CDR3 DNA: TGCGCCAGCAGCCAAGATGGGGGGGGCCCCAGGCAGCCCCAGCATTTT.